The clone carrying this T cell receptor beta chain was seen many times. As yet, its antigen is unknown. This record comes from a study of molecular identifiers for immune sequencing clone quantification. TCRdb re-analysed the PCR reads in MiXCR, keeping a single row per CDR3 protein. The sample lists 20,000 to 30,000 distinct CDR3 sequences, roughly 15% occurring once. Sorting isolated naive CD8 T cells as CD8+CD4-CCR7+CD45RA+ events. This CDR3 spans 15 amino acids. Germline V gene sequence: CDR1 MDHEN, CDR2 SYDVKM. The germline V and J ends were trimmed by 2 bases and 4 bases, with 13 bases remaining between them. Notes on the study in general: Clonotypes surpassing 20 RNA copies contained over 98% of effector molecules, versus under 1% in naive cells. Sizes of clones that are highly expanded could be underestimated (if identical TCR molecules share a barcode).

The sequence was collected from a human donor in good health. Some libraries in this study had Jurkat cell RNA spiked in. Sequenced input: naive CD8+ T cells from blood, with Jurkat cell RNA spiked in. Subset reported: FACS-sorted CD8+CD4-CCR7+CD45RA+ naive T cells. The chain employs TRBV28 and TRBJ2-3; a possible D gene is TRBD1 (6 bases). The CDR3 here is CASSLSTGPADTQYF. DNA for the CDR3: TGTGCCAGCAGTTTAAGCACAGGGCCCGCAGATACGCAGTATTTT.